These 24 T cell receptor beta chains came from one sample sequenced in a study of blood T cells in healthy people across ages. Sample-barcoded 5' priming and a J-beta primer mix drove a second PCR of 7 to 11 cycles. Each CDR3 protein is one row after TCRdb ran MiXCR on the 5' RACE reads. The table has roughly 800,000 distinct CDR3 sequences, 25% seen once. These same data were also listed under a study on T cells of mothers and their children.

The source material was blood. Receptor source: a boy aged 10-17 years in good health.

This clonotype was recorded only once. The chain uses TRBV7-9 and TRBJ1-3, with 7 positions matching TRBD1. V trimming: 5 bases; J trimming: 0 bases; junction bases outside the gene matches: 7. The V gene's germline CDR1 is SEHNR and CDR2 FQNEAQ (reference sequence). The CDR3 extends over 16 amino acids. CDR3 residues: CASSLGTAFSGNTIYF. The CDR3 region has the DNA TGTGCCAGCAGCCTAGGGACAGCCTTCTCTGGAAACACCATATATTTT.

The chain employs TRBV20-1 and TRBJ2-5, with 11 bases aligning to TRBD2. The DNA end is a closer match to TRBJ2-1, so the J assignment may be wrong. Germline V gene lookup returns CDR1 DFQATT and CDR2 SNEGSKA (reference sequence). The CDR3 runs to 18 residues. The CDR3 sequence: CSARDIQGLAGGRDEQFF. The CDR3 DNA sequence: TGCAGTGCTAGAGATATTCAGGGTCTAGCGGGAGGAAGGGATGAGCAGTTCTTC.

The chain carries TRBV7-9 and TRBJ2-7, with D perhaps TRBD2 (5 bases). Trimming left V 3 bases short and J 8 bases short, with 11 bases between. The CDR3 loop spans 12 amino acids. CDR1 and CDR2 from the germline V gene are SEHNR and FQNEAQ (reference sequence). CDR3 region: CASSLGEGKQYF. In DNA, the CDR3 is TGTGCCAGCAGCTTGGGTGAGGGTAAGCAGTACTTC.

For the CDR3, the DNA is TGTGCCACCAGCAGAGCCGGGATTAACACTGAAGCTTTCTTT. Residues: CATSRAGINTEAFF. The chain carries TRBV15 and TRBJ1-1; D call uncertain. This CDR3 spans 14 amino acids. V lost 1 base and J lost 2, with 8 bases in between. Per the germline V gene, CDR1 is LNHNV and CDR2 is YYDKDF (reference sequence).

A few counts support this clonotype. A read error may produce the germline difference seen at one junction end. The chain has TRBV3-1 and TRBJ2-2, with D hard to call. This CDR3 has 16 residues. Germline lookup yields CDR1 LGHDT and CDR2 YNNKEL (reference sequence). This CDR3 reads CASSPRNFANAGELFF. CDR3 in DNA: TGTGCCAGCAGCCCCCGTAACTTCGCGAACGCCGGGGAGCTGTTTTTT. Together with reference TRBV3-1 and TRBJ2-2, the CDR3 gives the full variable domain: DTAVSQTPKYLVTQMGNDKSIKCEQNLGHDTMYWYKQDSKKFLKIMFSYNNKELIINETVPNRFSPKSPDKAHLNLHINSLELGDSAVYFCASSPRNFANAGELFFGEGSRLTVL.

This sequence joins TRBV2 and TRBJ2-5; weak D call: TRBD1 (6 bases). This CDR3 spans 16 amino acids. V lost 2 bases and J 2 bases, leaving 15 bases between the germline ends. Germline V gene sequence: CDR1 SNHLY, CDR2 FYNNEI. The CDR3 bases are TGTGCCAGCAGTGAACCAGCCCGGGACACACAAGAGACCCAGTACTTC. Encoded protein: CASSEPARDTQETQYF.

The chain joins TRBV28 to TRBJ1-1; the D gene is possibly TRBD1 (5 bases). The CDR3 has 12 amino acids. V gave up 6 bases and J gave up 11 bases, with 16 bases separating them. Germline V gene sequence: CDR1 MDHEN, CDR2 SYDVKM. The chain's CDR3 is CASREGTLVAFF. The CDR3 DNA reads as TGTGCCAGCAGGGAGGGGACCTTAGTGGCTTTCTTT.

The chain recombines TRBV11-2 with TRBJ2-1; 8 bases match TRBD2. The CDR3 has 14 residues. After removal of 2 bases from V and 8 bases from J, the junction contained 5 bases not matched to a gene. Germline loops: CDR1 SGHAT, CDR2 FQNNGV. The CDR3 region has the DNA TGTGCCAGCAGCTTACAGCGGGGGATCGATGAGCAGTTCTTC. Amino acids: CASSLQRGIDEQFF.

The rearrangement uses TRBV11-2 and TRBJ2-5; TRBD2 aligns across 8 bases. Gene TRBJ2-7 matches the end of the DNA better, so the J call may be wrong. CDR3 length: 14 amino acids. Germline assignment: CDR1 SGHAT and CDR2 FQNNGV. CDR3 nucleotides: TGTGCCAGCAGCAAGGCGGGGGGTCAGGACGAGCAGTACTTC. It yields the protein CASSKAGGQDEQYF.

The V call is TRBV2, the J call TRBJ2-1; D is undetermined. CDR3 size: 11 residues. The germline V and J ends were trimmed by 6 bases and 7 bases, with 7 bases remaining between them. The V gene's germline CDR1 is SNHLY and CDR2 FYNNEI. In nucleotides, the CDR3 is TGTGCCAGCAGCTGGGAAAATGAGCAGTTCTTC. Its protein product is CASSWENEQFF.

The chain couples TRBV7-2 to TRBJ2-7; D remains unclear. The V gene's germline CDR1 is SGHTA and CDR2 FQGNSA. The V and J ends lost 0 bases and 2 bases respectively, with 5 bases between them. CDR3 size: 13 residues. CDR3 coding DNA: TGTGCCAGCAGCTTAGCTCCAACCTACGAGCAGTACTTC. It yields the protein CASSLAPTYEQYF.

The V gene is TRBV6-2 or TRBV6-3, the J gene TRBJ1-6; 8 bases match TRBD1. J gave up 10 bases and V 7 bases, and 18 bases lay outside the gene matches. The CDR3 is 17 residues long. Germline assignment: CDR1 MNHEY and CDR2 SVGEGT. The CDR3 region is CASKKPDGQGPRSPLHF. The DNA for the CDR3 is TGTGCCAGCAAAAAGCCCGATGGACAGGGACCAAGATCACCCCTCCACTTT.

The J gene is TRBJ2-3, the V gene TRBV29-1; 12 positions match TRBD2. Trimming removed 6 bases from V and 5 bases from J; junction bases left unmatched: 6. CDR1 and CDR2 (germline): SQVTM, ANQGSEA. The CDR3 has 14 amino acids. CDR3 amino acids: CSVMTSGSGDTQYF. The CDR3 bases are TGCAGCGTGATGACTAGCGGGAGTGGAGATACGCAGTATTTT.

The chain couples TRBV12-3 or TRBV12-4 to TRBJ2-5; D is perhaps TRBD1 (5 bases). The better agreement between TRBJ2-7 and the DNA end casts doubt on the J call. The CDR3 is made up of 15 amino acids. The CDR3: CASSFNPTVNYEQYF. The CDR3 DNA reads TGTGCCAGCAGTTTTAACCCGACAGTCAACTACGAGCAGTACTTC.

The chain couples TRBV7-9 to TRBJ2-3; unclear D gene. Trimming took 1 base from V and 6 from J, leaving 11 bases between them. The CDR3 contains 14 residues. Germline V CDR1 and CDR2: SEHNR, FQNEAQ (reference sequence). CDR3 sequence (DNA): TGTGCCAGCAGCTTAGGTGCCGGGTTTGATACGCAGTATTTT. It yields the protein CASSLGAGFDTQYF.

The chain employs TRBV15 and TRBJ1-6, with 9 bases identical to TRBD1. The junction had 11 bases not matched to a gene; V was cut back by 4 bases and J by 10 bases. Germline V gene lookup returns CDR1 LNHNV and CDR2 YYDKDF (reference sequence). The CDR3 has 16 residues. The CDR3 sequence: CATSTQPGQGGSPLHF. CDR3 sequence (DNA): TGTGCCACCAGCACCCAACCGGGACAGGGAGGATCACCCCTCCACTTT.

This clonotype came up a few times. The chain has TRBV4-1 and TRBJ2-7; 14 bases are a match to TRBD2. The CDR3 spans 17 residues. Germline CDR1 is MGHRA and CDR2 is YSYEKL. Trimming cost V 2 bases and J 6 bases; bases outside gene matches: 9. CDR3 coding DNA: TGCGCCAGCAGCCAAAGACTAGCGGGAGGGCCTACCCTCGAGCAGTACTTC. Translating gives CASSQRLAGGPTLEQYF.

This clonotype was counted between two and nine times. The chain is built from TRBV11-1 and TRBJ2-5; 7 positions match TRBD1. CDR1 and CDR2 from the germline V gene are SGHAT and FQDESV (reference sequence). V trimming: 1 base; J trimming: 4 bases; junction bases outside the gene matches: 15. There are 18 residues in the CDR3. The CDR3 nucleotides read TGTGCCAGCAGCTTAGGCAGGATTCTACAGGGGAGAGGAGAGACCCAGTACTTC. It codes for CASSLGRILQGRGETQYF.

V is TRBV7-3 and J is TRBJ2-5; D may be TRBD1 or TRBD2 (5 bases each). This CDR3 has 16 amino acids. Trimming left V 3 bases short and J 5 bases short, with 19 bases between. CDR1 and CDR2 from the germline V gene are SGHTA and FQGTGA. This chain's CDR3 is CASSFPGTDATETQYF. In DNA form, the CDR3 reads TGTGCCAGCAGCTTTCCCGGGACGGACGCGACGGAGACCCAGTACTTC.

As DNA, the CDR3 is TGTGCCAGCAGCCTTCAGATTGAAGCTTTCTTT. It is translated as CASSLQIEAFF. The rearrangement links TRBV7-9 to TRBJ1-1; D unresolved. The CDR3 sequence is 11 residues long. Germline V gene lookup returns CDR1 SEHNR and CDR2 FQNEAQ (reference sequence). V dropped 5 bases and J dropped 7 bases, with 8 bases sitting between them.

The DNA of the CDR3 is TGCGCCAGCAGGGAGGGACTAGCGGGAGTCGACGAGCAGTACTTC. Protein: CASREGLAGVDEQYF. The chain has TRBV10-2 and TRBJ2-5, with 14 bases aligning to TRBD2. The DNA end is a closer match to TRBJ2-7, so the J assignment may be wrong. CDR1 and CDR2 from the germline V gene are WSHSY and SAAADI. The CDR3 is made up of 15 amino acids.

V usage is TRBV5-1 and J usage is TRBJ2-3, with D perhaps TRBD2 (5 bases). From germline, CDR1 is SGHRS and CDR2 YFSETQ. This CDR3 is 10 amino acids long. DNA of the CDR3: TGCGCGGAGGTTAGCGATACGCAGTATTTT. Translation: CAEVSDTQYF. Using reference TRBV5-1 and TRBJ2-3 for the parts outside the CDR3, the full variable domain is KAGVTQTPRYLIKTRGQQVTLSCSPISGHRSVSWYQQTPGQGLQFLFEYFSETQRNKGNFPGRFSGRQFSNSRSEMNVSTLELGDSALYLCAEVSDTQYFGPGTRLTVL.

This clonotype was counted a few times. A junction boundary mismatches the germline segment, possibly from a read error. The chain employs TRBV7-2 and TRBJ2-7, with a weak D call TRBD2 (7 bases). The CDR3 spans 14 residues. The germline gives CDR1 SGHTA, CDR2 FQGNSA. The CDR3: CASSPTIFVGGPSF. In DNA form, the CDR3 reads TGTGCCAGCAGCCCTACGATTTTCGTCGGGGGGCCCTCCTTC.

In this sample, this clonotype turned up a few times. The V call is TRBV6-6, the J call TRBJ2-5; D might be TRBD1 or TRBD2, each matching 5 bases. V lost 6 bases and J 5 bases, leaving 19 bases between the germline ends. The germline V gene has CDR1 MNHNY and CDR2 SVGAGI (reference sequence). The CDR3 runs 15 residues. CDR3 coding DNA: TGTGCCAGCAGACGAGGGAGTGGGGGTGAGGAGACCCAGTACTTC. This sequence encodes CASRRGSGGEETQYF.